Sequencing of this T cell receptor beta chain was carried out in a study of blood T cells in healthy people across ages. General study findings and limits: Expanded clonotype changes were possibly confounded by unknown donor CMV status. Compared with aged donors, long-lived donors showed fewer expanded clones, suggesting selection. Unsorted PBMC material precluded a definitive naive versus antigen-experienced comparison.

In germline, CDR1 is SGHRS, CDR2 YFSETQ. This CDR3 comprises 15 residues. V lost 2 bases and J lost 0, with 9 bases in between. Only a few counts were recorded for this clonotype. Its antigen is unknown. Extractions gave at least 5 micrograms of total RNA per sample. PCR was performed a second time for roughly 7 to 11 cycles using a sample-barcoded 5' primer and a J-beta primer mix. TCRdb fed the 5' RACE reads into MiXCR, producing one record per CDR3 protein. Here the sample spans over a million distinct CDR3 sequences, less than 50% being singletons. V gene TRBV5-1 combines with J gene TRBJ2-4; the D is unclear. The sequenced material came from blood. The TCR sequence derives from a woman aged 60-75 years in good health. The CDR3 DNA reads as TGCGCCAGCAGCTTTGGGAACATAGCCAAAAACATTCAGTACTTC. Amino acids: CASSFGNIAKNIQYF.